This paragraph covers one TCR beta chain sequence. J gave up 0 bases and V 6 bases, and 16 bases lay outside the gene matches. Per germline, CDR1 MNHEY and CDR2 SMNVEV (reference sequence). This CDR3 has 19 amino acids. The sample comes from a study of blood T cell repertoires in COVID-19. Turning to the study itself: Researchers got acute and convalescent COVID-19 samples from the United States, Italy and Spain. Sample material is recorded as cDNA or gDNA derived from T cells, B-cell-depleted T cells, or PBMCs.

In the study's own analysis: Amplifying reference gene primers gave estimates of nucleated cell counts. The protocol was immunoSEQ multiplex PCR, while the TCRdb copy is restricted to in-frame clones and leaves out a portion. That table gives V, J and clone size, and the DNA gave D and trimming. Here the sample spans about 88,000 clones, about 70% being singletons. This TCR was recovered from a woman aged 60-70 years in a cohort sampled during active or convalescent COVID-19. Sequencing was carried out using peripheral blood. The chain is built from TRBV27 and TRBJ1-1; TRBD1 aligns across 10 bases. The CDR3 DNA is TGTGCCAGCAGACCCCTGCCCTCTTCGACAGGGGGCGTGAACACTGAAGCTTTCTTT. Residues: CASRPLPSSTGGVNTEAFF.